Following are 21 T cell receptor beta chains from one sample sequenced in a study of response to subunit inactivated influenza vaccine. TCRdb reprocessed the RT-PCR reads via MiXCR and lists one record per CDR3 protein. Altogether about 530,000 distinct CDR3 sequences are present, approximately 13% being singletons, with the ten largest covering roughly 13%. Specimen: PBMCs from blood, collected roughly 47 days after vaccination. These receptors were collected from a man aged 50-59 years who received an inactivated influenza vaccine.

This clonotype was counted between two and nine times. The chain couples TRBV5-4 to TRBJ2-7; 7 bases are shared with TRBD1. The CDR3 totals 13 residues. Germline CDR1 SGHNT, CDR2 YYREEE (reference sequence). J lost 4 bases, V lost 4 bases, and 5 bases had no gene match. The chain's CDR3 is CASSTGASYEQYF. CDR3 DNA sequence: TGTGCCAGCAGCACAGGGGCCTCTTACGAGCAGTACTTC.

This chain uses TRBV20-1 with TRBJ2-3; a possible D gene is TRBD1 (6 bases). The V gene's germline CDR1 is DFQATT and CDR2 SNEGSKA (reference sequence). This CDR3 is built from 13 residues. V was pared by 5 bases and J by 2 bases, with 11 bases between. The CDR3 nucleotides read TGCAGTGCTCTAAGGGGACACACAGATACGCAGTATTTT. Its protein product is CSALRGHTDTQYF.

V usage is TRBV14 and J usage is TRBJ2-3; the D call may be TRBD1 or TRBD2 (6 bases each). V gave up 2 bases and J gave up 6 bases, with 9 bases separating them. This CDR3 comprises 13 residues. Looked up from germline, CDR1 is SGHDN and CDR2 is FVKESK. The CDR3 reads CASSQKGGDTQYF. CDR3 bases: TGTGCCAGCAGCCAAAAGGGGGGTGATACGCAGTATTTT. Together with reference TRBV14 and TRBJ2-3, the CDR3 gives the full variable domain: EAGVTQFPSHSVIEKGQTVTLRCDPISGHDNLYWYRRVMGKEIKFLLHFVKESKQDESGMPNNRFLAERTGGTYSTLKVQPAELEDSGVYFCASSQKGGDTQYFGPGTRLTVL.

This chain links TRBV20-1 with TRBJ1-6; possible D gene TRBD1, 6 bases. In germline, CDR1 is DFQATT, CDR2 SNEGSKA (reference sequence). The V gene lost 0 bases and the J gene lost 0 bases, with 15 bases spanning the gap. CDR3 length: 18 residues. This CDR3 reads CSARDWRRGSSYNSPLHF. DNA of the CDR3: TGCAGTGCTAGAGATTGGCGGAGGGGGAGCTCCTATAATTCACCCCTCCACTTT.

The rearrangement uses TRBV16 and TRBJ1-1, with D unclear. The CDR3 is made up of 12 amino acids. Germline assignment: CDR1 KGHSY and CDR2 FQNENV. Trimming pared 2 bases from V and 6 bases from J, leaving 7 bases between. The CDR3 loop is CASSQVRSEAFF. The CDR3 coding sequence is TGTGCCAGCAGCCAAGTTCGGTCTGAAGCTTTCTTT.

This clonotype was observed a handful of times. The rearrangement links TRBV15 to TRBJ2-7; 7 positions agree with TRBD2. This CDR3 comprises 16 residues. Losses at the gene ends were 1 base for V and 0 bases for J; bases not matched to a gene: 6. Germline lookup yields CDR1 LNHNV and CDR2 YYDKDF (reference sequence). CDR3 in DNA: TGTGCCACCAGCAGAGGTGCTTGGACTAGCTCCTACGAGCAGTACTTC. Translation: CATSRGAWTSSYEQYF.

The rearrangement joins TRBV5-1 to TRBJ2-5; 9 bases fit TRBD2. Germline CDR1 is SGHRS and CDR2 is YFSETQ. The CDR3 extends over 17 amino acids. V trimming: 1 base; J trimming: 0 bases; junction bases outside the gene matches: 7. The CDR3 is CASSLFGGGGYQETQYF. The CDR3 nucleotides are TGCGCCAGCAGCTTGTTCGGCGGGGGGGGATACCAAGAGACCCAGTACTTC.

The chain recombines TRBV21-1 with TRBJ2-3; TRBD2 is the table's D call, not checked against the DNA. TRBV21-1 is shown as a pseudogene. The CDR3 loop spans 15 amino acids. CDR3 in amino acids: CASSKGLAAQTTQYF. CDR3 bases: TGTGCCAGCAGCAAAGGTCTAGCGGCACAGACTACGCAGTATTTT.

The chain combines TRBV12-3 or TRBV12-4 with TRBJ2-5, with 7 bases that match TRBD1. V lost 5 bases, J lost 5 bases, and 11 bases stayed unmatched. The CDR3 length is 15 residues. The DNA for the CDR3 is TGTGCCAGCAGTGATAACTGGGGGACAGAGGAGACCCAGTACTTC. Protein sequence: CASSDNWGTEETQYF.

CDR3 nucleotides: TGTGCCAGCAGCCTGGCGACTAGCGGACATCCGGGCGGGGAGCTGTTTTTT. It is translated as CASSLATSGHPGGELFF. The J gene is TRBJ2-2, the V gene TRBV5-4, with TRBD2 matching over 9 bases. J was trimmed by 7 bases and V by 4 bases; bases with no gene match: 14. In germline, CDR1 is SGHNT, CDR2 YYREEE (reference sequence). The CDR3 has 17 residues. The whole variable domain, remainder taken from reference TRBV5-4 and TRBJ2-2, is ETGVTQSPTHLIKTRGQQVTLRCSSQSGHNTVSWYQQALGQGPQFIFQYYREEENGRGNFPPRFSGLQFPNYSSELNVNALELDDSALYLCASSLATSGHPGGELFFGEGSRLTVL.

The V and J genes are TRBV6-2 or TRBV6-3 and TRBJ1-5; 7 bases align to TRBD1. CDR3 length: 13 residues. Germline trimming cut 6 bases from V and 6 bases from J; bases unmatched to any gene: 5. Germline assignment: CDR1 MNHEY and CDR2 SVGEGT. The CDR3 loop reads CASRDRFIQPQHF. CDR3 sequence (DNA): TGTGCCAGCAGGGACAGGTTTATTCAGCCCCAGCATTTT.

This clonotype was found a few times. The chain combines TRBV27 with TRBJ2-3; D may match TRBD1 or TRBD2 (6 bases each). Per germline, CDR1 MNHEY and CDR2 SMNVEV (reference sequence). The CDR3 spans 15 residues. The V end lost 5 bases, the J end lost 4 bases, and 16 bases lay between the germline ends. CDR3: CASSPPWGASDTQYF. The CDR3 DNA sequence: TGTGCCAGCAGTCCCCCTTGGGGGGCGTCAGATACGCAGTATTTT.

This clonotype was detected only a few times. The chain employs TRBV7-9 and TRBJ2-3; possibly TRBD1 for D (6 bases). The CDR3 totals 15 residues. The germline V and J ends were trimmed by 8 bases and 3 bases, with 18 bases remaining between them. Germline loops: CDR1 SEHNR, CDR2 FQNEAQ (reference sequence). The CDR3, as DNA: TGTGCCAGCGTAGCAACAGGGAAACTGACAGATACGCAGTATTTT. This translates into CASVATGKLTDTQYF. The whole variable domain, remainder taken from reference TRBV7-9 and TRBJ2-3, is DTGVSQNPRHKITKRGQNVTFRCDPISEHNRLYWYRQTLGQGPEFLTYFQNEAQLEKSRLLSDRFSAERPKGSFSTLEIQRTEQGDSAMYLCASVATGKLTDTQYFGPGTRLTVL.

The V call is TRBV29-1, the J call TRBJ1-1; a weak D match, TRBD1 (5 bases). V shed 3 bases and J shed 4 bases, with 9 bases lying between them. Germline lookup yields CDR1 SQVTM and CDR2 ANQGSEA. This CDR3 region has 12 residues. The DNA for the CDR3 is TGCAGCGTTGAGGGGCTCACCACTGAAGCTTTCTTT. This sequence encodes CSVEGLTTEAFF.

The chain recombines TRBV5-1 with TRBJ1-2; D call uncertain. The germline V and J ends were trimmed by 0 bases and 1 base, with 13 bases remaining between them. The CDR3 has 16 amino acids. Germline-derived CDR1 and CDR2 are SGHRS and YFSETQ. The CDR3 region has the DNA TGCGCCAGCAGCTTGGGGCCTTCGACTCTTAACTATGGCTACACCTTC. Its translation: CASSLGPSTLNYGYTF.

This clonotype has just a few counts. CDR3 coding DNA: TGTGCCAGCAGTAGGGGAGGGGGAGATACGCAGTATTTT. It encodes CASSRGGGDTQYF. This chain uses TRBV12-3 or TRBV12-4 with TRBJ2-3; perhaps TRBD2 as D (7 bases). CDR3 length: 13 residues. V was pared by 5 bases and J by 5 bases, with 11 bases between.

Only a few counts were recorded for this clonotype. The chain has TRBV7-6 and TRBJ2-3, with TRBD2 identical over 7 bases. J gave up 2 bases and V 2 bases, and 13 bases lay outside the gene matches. From germline, CDR1 is SGHVS and CDR2 FNYEAQ. CDR3 length equals 18 residues. CDR3 in DNA: TGTGCCAGCAGCTTACTTGCCCAGCGGGGCCTTAACACAGATACGCAGTATTTT. Its translation is CASSLLAQRGLNTDTQYF.

This clonotype has a handful of counts. The chain joins TRBV9 to TRBJ2-7; D is undetermined. The ends were cut back, 4 bases at V and 0 bases at J, with 14 bases in the middle. The CDR3 covers 15 residues. Germline V gene data show CDR1 as SGDLS and CDR2 as YYNGEE. The DNA of the CDR3 is TGTGCCAGCAGCCCCGCCTGGCTATCCTCCTACGAGCAGTACTTC. This gives the protein CASSPAWLSSYEQYF.

This clonotype was seen only a few times. V gene TRBV4-2 combines with J gene TRBJ2-3, with 14 positions matching TRBD2. This CDR3 has 19 amino acids. Germline V gene sequence: CDR1 LGHNA, CDR2 YNFKEQ. The junction had 8 bases not matched to a gene; V was cut back by 3 bases and J by 0 bases. This CDR3 reads CASSQGLAGVVVSTDTQYF. CDR3 DNA: TGTGCCAGCAGCCAGGGACTAGCGGGAGTAGTAGTGAGCACAGATACGCAGTATTTT.

The chain employs TRBV12-3 or TRBV12-4 and TRBJ1-1, with a weak D call TRBD1 (6 bases). CDR3 length: 14 amino acids. V was cut by 7 bases and J by 4 bases, with 16 bases left in between. The CDR3 coding sequence is TGTGCCAGCAACCCTGGGGGGCGGGGCACTGAAGCTTTCTTT. Encoded protein: CASNPGGRGTEAFF.

The gene calls are TRBV7-3 and TRBJ2-1; 8 bases match TRBD2. Germline assignment: CDR1 SGHTA and CDR2 FQGTGA. This CDR3 region has 13 residues. J lost 9 bases, V lost 0 bases, and 1 base had no gene match. DNA for the CDR3: TGTGCCAGCAGCTTAACTAGCGGGACTGAGCAGTTCTTC. This translates into CASSLTSGTEQFF.